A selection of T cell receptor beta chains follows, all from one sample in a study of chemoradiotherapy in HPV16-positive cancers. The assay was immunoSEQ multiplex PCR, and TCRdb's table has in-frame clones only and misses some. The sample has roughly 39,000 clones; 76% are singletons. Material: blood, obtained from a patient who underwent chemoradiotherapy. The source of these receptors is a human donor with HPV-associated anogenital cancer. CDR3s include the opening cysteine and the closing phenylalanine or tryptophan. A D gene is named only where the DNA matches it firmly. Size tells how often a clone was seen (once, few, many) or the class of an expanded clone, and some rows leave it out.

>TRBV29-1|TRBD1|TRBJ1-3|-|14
TGCAGCGTTGAAACAGGGGGTATCGGAAACACCATATATTTT
CSVETGGIGNTIYF
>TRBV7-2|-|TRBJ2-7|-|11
TGTGCCAGCAGCCCAGCCTTCGAGCAGTACTTC
CASSPAFEQYF
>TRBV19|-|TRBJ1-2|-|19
TGTGCCAGTAGTATAGGTTGGTCCCAGGGTAGGGGGACTCACTATGGCTACACCTTC
CASSIGWSQGRGTHYGYTF
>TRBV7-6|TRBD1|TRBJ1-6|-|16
TGTGCCAGCAGCCCAGTGGACAGGCCTTATAATTCACCCCTCCACTTT
CASSPVDRPYNSPLHF
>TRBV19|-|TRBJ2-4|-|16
TGTGCCAGTAGTGGGTTGGGGGGTAGAACCAAAAACATTCAGTACTTC
CASSGLGGRTKNIQYF
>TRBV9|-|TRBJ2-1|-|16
TGTGCCAGCAGCCTCTTAGCGGCAGGCGCTTACAATGAGCAGTTCTTC
CASSLLAAGAYNEQFF
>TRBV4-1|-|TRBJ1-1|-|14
TGCGCCAGCAGCCAAGAGGTGCGGGGCACTGAAGCTTTCTTT
CASSQEVRGTEAFF
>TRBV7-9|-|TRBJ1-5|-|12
TGTGCCAGCAGCCAAGGGAATCAGCCCCAGCATTTT
CASSQGNQPQHF
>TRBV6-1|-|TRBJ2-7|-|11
TGTGCCAGCAGTGAACTCTACGAGCAGTACTTC
CASSELYEQYF
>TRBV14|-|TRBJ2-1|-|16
TGTGCCAGCAGCGACCCGGGACTGGGGGCCTACAATGAGCAGTTCTTC
CASSDPGLGAYNEQFF
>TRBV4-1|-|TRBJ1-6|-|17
TGCGCCAGCAGCCAAGATGGGGCAGCACTCTCTAATTCACCCCTCCACTTT
CASSQDGAALSNSPLHF
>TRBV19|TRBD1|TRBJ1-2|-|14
TGTGCCAGTAGTATCGAGACAGGGTCGTATGGCTACACCTTC
CASSIETGSYGYTF
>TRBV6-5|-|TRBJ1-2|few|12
TGTGCCAGCATAGGGGACGGTGGGGGCTACACCTTC
CASIGDGGGYTF
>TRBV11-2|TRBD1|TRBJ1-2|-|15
TGTGCCAGCAGCCCCTTGAGAGGGGGCTCCTATGGCTACACCTTC
CASSPLRGGSYGYTF
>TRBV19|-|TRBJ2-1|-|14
TGTGCCAGTAGTTCATCCGGACGGCACAATGAGCAGTTCTTC
CASSSSGRHNEQFF
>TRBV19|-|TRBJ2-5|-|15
TGTGCCAGTAGCCCAAACCCCCCGGGGGTGGAGACCCAGTACTTC
CASSPNPPGVETQYF
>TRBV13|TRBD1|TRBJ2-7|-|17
TGTGCCAGCAGCACACTAATACGGGACAGGGGGCACTACGAGCAGTACTTC
CASSTLIRDRGHYEQYF
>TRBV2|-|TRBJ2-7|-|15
TGTGCCAGCAGTGAAGCGTCCCATAGACCCTACGAGCAGTACTTC
CASSEASHRPYEQYF
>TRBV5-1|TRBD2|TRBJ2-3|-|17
TGCGCCAGCAGCTGGGGACTAGCGGGGGGAGGATCAGATACGCAGTATTTT
CASSWGLAGGGSDTQYF
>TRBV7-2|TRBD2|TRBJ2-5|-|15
TGTGCCAGCAGCTGGCGCCCAGCGGGGGAAGAGACCCAGTACTTC
CASSWRPAGEETQYF
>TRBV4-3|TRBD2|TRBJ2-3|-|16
TGCGCCAGCAGCCAAGGACTAGCGGGGGGGAGAGATACGCAGTATTTT
CASSQGLAGGRDTQYF
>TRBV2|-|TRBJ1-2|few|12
TGTGCCAGCAGTGCAAGGGTCCGCGGCTACACCTTC
CASSARVRGYTF
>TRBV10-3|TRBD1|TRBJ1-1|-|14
TGTGCCATCAGTGAGTTCAGGGACAGCACTGAAGCTTTCTTT
CAISEFRDSTEAFF
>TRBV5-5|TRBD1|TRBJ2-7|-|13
TGTGCCAGCAGGCCGGGACAGGGATACGAGCAGTACTTC
CASRPGQGYEQYF
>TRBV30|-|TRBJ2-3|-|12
TGTGCCTGGAGTGGGACTTCCCCGAAGCAGTATTTT
CAWSGTSPKQYF
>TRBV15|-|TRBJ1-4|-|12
TGTGCCACCAGCAGTTCCCAGGGAAAACTGTTTTTT
CATSSSQGKLFF
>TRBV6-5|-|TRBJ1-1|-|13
TGTGCCAGCAGAACTAATATGAACACTGAAGCTTTCTTT
CASRTNMNTEAFF
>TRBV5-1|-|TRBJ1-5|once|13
TGCGCCAGCAGCTTGTCCGCGAATCAGCCCCAGCATTTT
CASSLSANQPQHF
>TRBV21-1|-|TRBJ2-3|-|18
TGTGCCAGCAGCAAACGAGATTTAGTAGCGGGGGACACAGATACGCAGTATTTT
CASSKRDLVAGDTDTQYF
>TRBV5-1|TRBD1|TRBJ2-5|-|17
TGCGCCAGCAGCTTGGCCGGGACAGGGGTCTTCCAAGAGACCCAGTACTTC
CASSLAGTGVFQETQYF
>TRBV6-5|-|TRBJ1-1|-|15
TGTGCCAGCAGTTACTCGGGGGCTTTCCGGGTCGGGGCTTTCTTT
CASSYSGAFRVGAFF
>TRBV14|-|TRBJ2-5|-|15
TGTGCCAGCAGCCAAGCAGGTCTAGTTAAAGAGACCCAGTACTTC
CASSQAGLVKETQYF
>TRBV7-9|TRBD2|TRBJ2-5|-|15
TGTGCCAGCAGCTTAGTTGCGGGGGGACAAGAGACCCAGTACTTC
CASSLVAGGQETQYF
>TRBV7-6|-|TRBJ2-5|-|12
TGTGCCAGCAGCTTTGGGGAAGAGACCCAGTACTTC
CASSFGEETQYF
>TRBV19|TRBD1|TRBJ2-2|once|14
TGTGCCAGTAGCCCGGGACAGGGGATCGGGGAGCTGTTTTTT
CASSPGQGIGELFF
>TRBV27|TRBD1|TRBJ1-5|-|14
TGTGCCAGCAGTTTATCAGGGGGCAACCAGCCCCAGCATTTT
CASSLSGGNQPQHF
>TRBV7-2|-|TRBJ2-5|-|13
TGTGCCAGCAGCCCAAGATGGGGGGAGACCCAGTACTTC
CASSPRWGETQYF
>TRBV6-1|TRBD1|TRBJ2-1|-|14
TGTGCCAGCAGTACCGGGACAGGGATCAATGAGCAGTTCTTC
CASSTGTGINEQFF
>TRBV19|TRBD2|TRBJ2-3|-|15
TGTGCCAGTAGTATTCAGCGGGGGGGAACAGATACGCAGTATTTT
CASSIQRGGTDTQYF
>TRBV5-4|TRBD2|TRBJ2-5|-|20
TGTGCCAGCAGCTTAGCGTGGCCAGGGAATCCGAGCGGGGGGTTAGAGACCCAGTACTTC
CASSLAWPGNPSGGLETQYF
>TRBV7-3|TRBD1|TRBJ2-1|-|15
TGTGCCAGCAGCTCACCAGGGACAGGGGGCAATGAGCAGTTCTTC
CASSSPGTGGNEQFF
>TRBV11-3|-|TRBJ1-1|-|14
TGTGCCAGCAGCTTAGGGTGGGGAAACACTGAAGCTTTCTTT
CASSLGWGNTEAFF
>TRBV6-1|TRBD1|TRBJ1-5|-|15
TGTGCCAGCAGCGACAGGGGCGCTAGCAATCAGCCCCAGCATTTT
CASSDRGASNQPQHF
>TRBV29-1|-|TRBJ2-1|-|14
TGCAGCACAAAGGACCGTAGCTCCTACAATGAGCAGTTCTTC
CSTKDRSSYNEQFF
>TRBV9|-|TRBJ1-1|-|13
TGTGCCAGCAGCGCCAGCAGGAACACTGAAGCTTTCTTT
CASSASRNTEAFF
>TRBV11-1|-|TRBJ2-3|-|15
TGTGCCAGCAGCTACTCTAGCTCCCCGGGGGATACGCAGTATTTT
CASSYSSSPGDTQYF
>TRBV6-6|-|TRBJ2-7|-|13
TGTGCCAGCAGTTCGCCCCTCCTCTACGAGCAGTACTTC
CASSSPLLYEQYF
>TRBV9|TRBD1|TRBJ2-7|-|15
TGTGCCAGCAGCGTAGCTCCAGGGGGCTCCTACGAGCAGTACTTC
CASSVAPGGSYEQYF
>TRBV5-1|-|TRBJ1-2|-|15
TGCGCCAGCAGCTTGACTGCGGGGGAAAGAAGAGGCTACACCTTC
CASSLTAGERRGYTF
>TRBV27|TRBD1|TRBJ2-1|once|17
TGTGCCAGCAGCACAAGACAGGGGCCAGCCTTATACAATGAGCAGTTCTTC
CASSTRQGPALYNEQFF
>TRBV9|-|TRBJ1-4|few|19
TGTGCCAGCAGCTCTCCCCGGGGAGGGGTGGGGGCAACTAATGAAAAACTGTTTTTT
CASSSPRGGVGATNEKLFF
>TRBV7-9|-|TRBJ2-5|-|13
TGTGCCAGCAGCTCCCGGGCACGGGAGACCCAGTACTTC
CASSSRARETQYF
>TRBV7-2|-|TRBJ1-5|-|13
TGTGCCAGCAGCTTAGGGCCTAATCAGCCCCAGCATTTT
CASSLGPNQPQHF